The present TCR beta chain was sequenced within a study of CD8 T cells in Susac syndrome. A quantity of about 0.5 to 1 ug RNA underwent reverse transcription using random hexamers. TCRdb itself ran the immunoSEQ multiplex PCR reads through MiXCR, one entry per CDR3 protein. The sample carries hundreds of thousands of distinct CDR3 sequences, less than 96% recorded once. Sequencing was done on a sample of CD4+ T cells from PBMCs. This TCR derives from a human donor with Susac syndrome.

The CDR3, as DNA: TGCGCCAGCAGTCAACGGACAGGTTGTTTAAGCACAGATACGCAGTATTTT. Protein sequence: CASSQRTGCLSTDTQYF. The J gene is TRBJ2-3, the V gene TRBV23-1; 7 nucleotides match TRBD1. TRBV23-1 qualifies as an ORF whose function is uncertain. V was clipped by 2 bases and J by 0 bases; unmatched bases: 8. The CDR3 is 17 amino acids.